The text below deals with one T cell receptor beta chain. Its antigen is unknown. Base qualities are not provided; no much larger clone lies one nucleotide away. This specimen belongs to a study of cytotoxic CD8 clonotypes in ibrutinib-treated CLL (TCRdb year 2021). Turning to the overall study: The cohort had eleven to twelve relapsed/refractory and about 15 treatment-naive patients; 17 to 18 were IGHV unmutated. Responses were partial in roughly 24 patients and complete in 2; after median about 68 months follow-up, about 14 stayed in remission and some twelve progressed. Cryopreserved peripheral blood mononuclear cells were collected before treatment, at response, and at either disease progression or sustained remission. Longitudinal samples were obtainable from 26 of the 86 participants in the trial. Response samples were taken after a median of roughly a year on treatment, ranging from 6 to 36 months. Samples averaged 255,043 productive templates and 94,082 productive rearrangements.

On a MiSeq, deep resolution sequencing aimed for a depth between 1 in 1 million and 1 in 200,000 T cells, with each clonotype covered around 9.2x on average. The immunoSEQ hsTCRB Kit was used to generate the TCR beta libraries. As for the original processing: ImmunoSEQ Data Assistant and ImmunoSEQ Analyzer were used for data analysis, and V, D and J genes were assigned according to IMGT definitions. Clonality, which ranges from 0 to 1, was calculated by subtracting the normalized Shannon entropy of productive rearrangement frequencies from one. Public clonotype analysis was restricted to overrepresented clonotypes comprising at least 0.05% of each patient's repertoire. Around 13 age-matched healthy donor repertoires from immuneACCESS were used as controls for clonality. TCRdb stores this immuneACCESS table with in-frame sequences only. Part of the clones is absent; in the studies checked, under half of the shortfall reflects unresolved V genes, and no reason is known for the rest. V and J calls and clone size are copied from that table; D and trimming were computed from the DNA. The sample includes some 310,000 clones, with approximately 80% observed a single time. About 6.7% of the sample is in the top ten clones.

For TCR beta library preparation, roughly 2 micrograms of genomic DNA were extracted from the cryopreserved PBMCs. High-throughput TCR beta sequencing was performed on longitudinal blood samples from CLL patients receiving ibrutinib monotherapy. The patients took part in an open-label, single-center phase 2 trial of ibrutinib monotherapy. The CDR3 goes from the cysteine to the phenylalanine over 15 residues. Only the CDR3 region is kept as DNA, spanning 45 bases read in frame from base 1. From V the trimming removes 1 base and from J it removes 4 bases, while the gene matches leave 3 bases of the junction unaccounted for. The germline V gene encodes CDR1 MGHDK and CDR2 SYGVNS. General study outcomes and caveats: At baseline, clonality was higher than in age-matched healthy donors and showed a strong correlation with circulating CD8+ T-cell counts. Sustained-remission and progressing patients did not have matched sampling times, and lymph node repertoires were not examined. Clonality rose at ibrutinib response, remained stable during sustained remission, and dropped back toward baseline at progression. Public clonotypes were rare and either shrank or stayed stable during treatment, and the rise in clonality at ibrutinib response reflected expansion of private clonotypes.

This sample comprised PBMCs, obtained before ibrutinib treatment. This clonotype was sampled from a human donor with chronic lymphocytic leukemia. The rearrangement combines TRBV25-1 with TRBJ2-5; TRBD1 agrees with 10 junctional bases. Here is the DNA: TGTGCCAGCAGTGAATGGGACAGGGGTCGAGAGACCCAGTACTTC. Its translation is CASSEWDRGRETQYF.